The 11 T cell receptor beta chains below come from one sample, sequenced in a study of Tregs in tolerant kidney transplant recipients. TCRdb's table, derived via immunoSEQ multiplex PCR, lists solely in-frame clones and lacks some. The sample holds about 64,000 clones, roughly 98% seen once. The sample here was Tregs from blood, taken before the transplant. The receptors originated from a human donor who received a combined kidney and bone marrow transplant.

This chain uses TRBV7-3 with TRBJ2-2; TRBD1 might be the D (6 bases). Deletions cut 1 base from V and 6 bases from J, with 9 bases between. Germline-derived CDR1 and CDR2 are SGHTA and FQGTGA. CDR3 length: 14 residues. CDR3 protein: CASSLRGGAGELFF. CDR3 bases: TGTGCCAGCAGCTTAAGAGGGGGAGCCGGGGAGCTGTTTTTT.

The chain joins TRBV5-1 to TRBJ1-4, with a possible D match to TRBD1 (5 bases). Germline V gene data show CDR1 as SGHRS and CDR2 as YFSETQ. With 4 bases removed from V and 8 bases from J, the gap between germline ends came to 15 bases. The CDR3 totals 14 residues. The CDR3 nucleotides are TGCGCCAGCAGCCTGACAGTTACTACGGAAAAACTGTTTTTT. Encoded protein: CASSLTVTTEKLFF. Filled out from reference TRBV5-1 and TRBJ1-4, the complete variable domain reads KAGVTQTPRYLIKTRGQQVTLSCSPISGHRSVSWYQQTPGQGLQFLFEYFSETQRNKGNFPGRFSGRQFSNSRSEMNVSTLELGDSALYLCASSLTVTTEKLFFGSGTQLSVL.

This clone is a singleton in its sample. V usage is TRBV10-3 and J usage is TRBJ2-5; tentatively, D is TRBD2 (6 bases). The CDR3 loop spans 19 amino acids. V lost 0 bases and J 1 base, leaving 21 bases between the germline ends. CDR1 is ENHRY, CDR2 SYGVKD, per germline. Here the CDR3 DNA reads TGTGCCATCAGTGAGTCTAGGGAGGACGGATTACTGTTCCAAGAGACCCAGTACTTC. Translating gives CAISESREDGLLFQETQYF.

The chain combines TRBV7-2 with TRBJ1-2, with D perhaps matching TRBD1 (5 bases). Germline V gives CDR1 SGHTA, CDR2 FQGNSA. This CDR3 has 12 residues. The V gene lost 5 bases and the J gene lost 7 bases, with 11 bases spanning the gap. This CDR3 is CASSPPGFGYTF. Written as DNA, the CDR3 is TGTGCCAGCAGCCCACCAGGGTTTGGCTACACCTTC.

The table lists this clone with a count of one. The V gene is TRBV10-3, the J gene TRBJ2-3; 12 bases are shared with TRBD1. The CDR3 runs to 13 residues. The germline CDR1 and CDR2 sequences are ENHRY and SYGVKD. J lost 6 bases, V lost 6 bases, and 1 base had no gene match. CDR3 sequence: CAIRGQGADTQYF. In nucleotides, the CDR3 is TGTGCCATCAGGGGACAGGGGGCCGATACGCAGTATTTT.

The gene calls are TRBV11-2 and TRBJ2-1, with D possibly matching TRBD1 (5 bases). The V gene lost 4 bases and the J gene lost 0 bases, with 10 bases spanning the gap. This CDR3 contains 15 residues. Germline V gene lookup returns CDR1 SGHAT and CDR2 FQNNGV. The DNA of the CDR3 is TGTGCCAGCAGCTCTCGACAGATCTCCTACAATGAGCAGTTCTTC. This translates into CASSSRQISYNEQFF.

The chain carries TRBV15 and TRBJ1-5; 9 bases are shared with TRBD1. V shed 2 bases and J 1 base; nucleotides not matched to a gene: 9. The CDR3 runs 18 residues. Germline V lookup: CDR1 LNHNV, CDR2 YYDKDF (reference sequence). CDR3 loop: CATSRSAWTGESNQPQHF. In DNA, the CDR3 is TGTGCCACCAGCAGATCCGCATGGACAGGGGAAAGCAATCAGCCCCAGCATTTT.

This chain connects TRBV5-1 to TRBJ2-3, with a possible D match to TRBD2 (5 bases). The CDR3 runs 16 residues. Germline assignment: CDR1 SGHRS and CDR2 YFSETQ. Trimming stripped 0 bases from V and 0 bases from J, with 11 bases between. The CDR3 sequence is CASSLAGYLSTDTQYF. The CDR3 DNA reads as TGCGCCAGCAGCTTGGCGGGGTACCTTAGCACAGATACGCAGTATTTT.

This chain links TRBV5-4 with TRBJ2-1, with 8 nucleotides matching TRBD1. Germline CDR1 and CDR2: SGHNT and YYREEE (reference sequence). This CDR3 spans 14 amino acids. Trimming cost V 4 bases and J 3 bases; bases outside gene matches: 3. CDR3 sequence reads: CASSRGQGYNEQFF. DNA of the CDR3: TGTGCCAGCAGCAGAGGACAGGGCTACAATGAGCAGTTCTTC.

The chain combines TRBV5-6 with TRBJ2-1; TRBD2 aligns across 13 bases. The CDR3 runs to 13 residues. V lost 7 bases, J lost 10 bases, and 5 bases stayed unmatched. Looked up from germline, CDR1 is SGHDT and CDR2 is YYEEEE. CDR3 amino acids: CASWTSGSTEQFF. The CDR3 region has the DNA TGTGCCAGCTGGACTAGCGGGAGCACCGAGCAGTTCTTC.

The rearrangement uses TRBV10-3 and TRBJ2-1; D may be TRBD2 (6 bases). The CDR3 loop spans 17 amino acids. V was trimmed by 3 bases and J by 4 bases, leaving 19 bases between them. Germline values: CDR1 ENHRY, CDR2 SYGVKD. DNA for the CDR3: TGTGCCATCAGTGACCAGCACCGGGGGACCCCGTACAATGAGCAGTTCTTC. It specifies CAISDQHRGTPYNEQFF.